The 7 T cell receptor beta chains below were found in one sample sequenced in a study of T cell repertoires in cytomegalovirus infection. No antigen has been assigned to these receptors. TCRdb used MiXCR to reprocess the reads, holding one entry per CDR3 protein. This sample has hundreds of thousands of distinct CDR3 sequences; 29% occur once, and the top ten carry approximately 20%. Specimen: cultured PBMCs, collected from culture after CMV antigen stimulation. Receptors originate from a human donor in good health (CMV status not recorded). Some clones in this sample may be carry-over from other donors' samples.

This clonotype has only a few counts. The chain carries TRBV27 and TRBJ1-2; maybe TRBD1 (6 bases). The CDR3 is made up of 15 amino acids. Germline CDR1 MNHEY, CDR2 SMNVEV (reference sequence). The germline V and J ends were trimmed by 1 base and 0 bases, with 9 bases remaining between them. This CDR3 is CASSLFAGANYGYTF. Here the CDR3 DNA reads TGTGCCAGCAGTTTATTCGCAGGGGCTAACTATGGCTACACCTTC.

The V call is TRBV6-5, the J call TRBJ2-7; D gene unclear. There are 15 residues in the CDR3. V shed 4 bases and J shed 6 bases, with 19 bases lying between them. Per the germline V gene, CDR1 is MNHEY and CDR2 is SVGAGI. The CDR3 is CASSLGGGAAREQYF. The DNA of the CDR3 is TGTGCCAGCAGTTTAGGCGGCGGTGCCGCCCGCGAGCAGTACTTC.

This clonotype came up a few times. The CDR3 is CASSLAGWTSGIEQYF. The CDR3 DNA follows: TGTGCCAGCAGTCTGGCCGGGTGGACTAGCGGGATCGAGCAGTACTTC. The chain employs TRBV12-3 or TRBV12-4 and TRBJ2-7; TRBD2 matches 12 bases. The V gene end was trimmed by 5 bases and the J gene end by 6 bases; junction bases not matched to a gene: 11. CDR3 size: 16 residues.

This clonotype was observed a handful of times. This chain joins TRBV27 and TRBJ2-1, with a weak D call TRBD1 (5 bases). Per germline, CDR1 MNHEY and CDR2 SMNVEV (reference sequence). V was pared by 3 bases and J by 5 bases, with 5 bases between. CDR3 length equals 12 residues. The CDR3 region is CASSFRDNEQFF. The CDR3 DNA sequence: TGTGCCAGCAGTTTCAGGGACAATGAGCAGTTCTTC.

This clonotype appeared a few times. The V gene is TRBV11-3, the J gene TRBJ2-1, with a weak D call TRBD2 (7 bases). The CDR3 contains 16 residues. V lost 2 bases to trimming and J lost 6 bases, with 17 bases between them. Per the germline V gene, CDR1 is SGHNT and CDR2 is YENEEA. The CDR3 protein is CASSLFGGGPLNEQFF. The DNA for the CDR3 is TGTGCCAGCAGCTTATTTGGGGGGGGGCCTCTCAATGAGCAGTTCTTC. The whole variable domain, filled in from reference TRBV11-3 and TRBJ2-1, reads EAGVVQSPRYKIIEKKQPVAFWCNPISGHNTLYWYLQNLGQGPELLIRYENEEAVDDSQLPKDRFSAERLKGVDSTLKIQPAELGDSAVYLCASSLFGGGPLNEQFFGPGTRLTVL.

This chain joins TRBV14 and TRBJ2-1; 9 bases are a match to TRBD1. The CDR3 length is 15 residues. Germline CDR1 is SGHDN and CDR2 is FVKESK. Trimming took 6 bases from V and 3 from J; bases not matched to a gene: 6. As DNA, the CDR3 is TGTGCCAGCAGTCAACCGGGACAGGGCTACAATGAGCAGTTCTTC. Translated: CASSQPGQGYNEQFF.

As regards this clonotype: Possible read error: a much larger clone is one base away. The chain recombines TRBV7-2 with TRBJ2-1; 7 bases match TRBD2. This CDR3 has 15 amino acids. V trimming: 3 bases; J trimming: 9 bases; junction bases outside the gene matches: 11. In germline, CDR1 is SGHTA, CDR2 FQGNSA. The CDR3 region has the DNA TGTGCCAGCAGCTTTCGCGGGAGTACGGGAGTTGAGCAGTTCTTC. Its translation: CASSFRGSTGVEQFF.